The rows below give T cell receptor beta chains drawn from one sample of a study of cytotoxic CD8 clonotypes in ibrutinib-treated CLL. Generated by immunoSEQ multiplex PCR, the TCRdb table keeps only in-frame clones and is missing some. The sample includes tens of thousands of clones, just over 85% of them seen just once. The sequencing here drew on PBMCs, taken before ibrutinib treatment. Receptors were obtained from a human donor with chronic lymphocytic leukemia. Both conserved end residues are part of each CDR3. A D gene is named only where the DNA matches it firmly.

TRBD2,TRBV27,TRBJ2-1,CASTFGGLAGGEQFF
-,TRBV30,TRBJ1-1,CAWSGSQTHAFF
-,TRBV4-3,TRBJ1-2,CASSLTTNYGYTF
TRBD2,TRBV9,TRBJ2-5,CASSQGLEETQYF
-,TRBV2,TRBJ1-5,CASSLGGYQPQHF
-,TRBV18,TRBJ1-5,CASSRGEGNQPQHF
-,TRBV2,TRBJ1-1,CASRFRGNTEAFF
TRBD1,TRBV6-5,TRBJ1-2,CASSRGQGYGYTF
-,TRBV5-5,TRBJ2-5,CASRGDLLKETQYF
-,TRBV5-1,TRBJ1-1,CASSNDRIGTEAFF
TRBD2,TRBV28,TRBJ2-7,CASSLSSGTRRYEQYF
-,TRBV19,TRBJ1-2,CASSIGRYGNYGYTF
-,TRBV18,TRBJ1-5,CASSYYGTGGPNQPQHF
-,TRBV15,TRBJ1-5,CATSDPDGPQPQHF
TRBD1,TRBV9,TRBJ1-2,CASSADPGQYTF
-,TRBV28,TRBJ1-1,CASSPFRMNTEAFF
-,TRBV7-8,TRBJ2-2,CASSTGSSLNTGELFF
TRBD1,TRBV9,TRBJ2-1,CASSPMDRANEQFF
TRBD1,TRBV18,TRBJ1-2,CASSLGQGAYGYTF
TRBD1,TRBV7-2,TRBJ1-3,CASSFAGTGVGNTIYF
TRBD2,TRBV5-4,TRBJ2-7,CASSLKRGGREWEQYF
TRBD1,TRBV5-4,TRBJ2-7,CASSTGTGAHEQYF
TRBD2,TRBV30,TRBJ2-2,CAFPGASGKGELFF
-,TRBV6-5,TRBJ2-1,CASARYNEQFF
-,TRBV10-3,TRBJ2-7,CAISDGGSYRQYF
-,TRBV11-2,TRBJ2-7,CASSPRGGTYEQYF
TRBD1,TRBV6-1,TRBJ1-2,CASRPGQGLIGYTF
-,TRBV7-2,TRBJ2-4,CASSLGQKLNIQYF
-,TRBV5-5,TRBJ2-3,CASSLGSTDTQYF